This record concerns one TCR beta chain sequence. Per the study methods: Researchers report that nucleated cell counts were estimated from reference gene primer amplification. The method was immunoSEQ multiplex PCR; TCRdb's version includes in-frame clones alone and lacks a portion of them. The DNA was the basis for D and trimming; V, J and clone size are from that table. This table holds a few hundred thousand clones, around 88% found once. This sample was taken from a study of blood T cell repertoires in COVID-19. About the study: T cells, B-cell-depleted T cells, or PBMCs supplied cDNA or gDNA.

V lost 2 bases, J lost 8 bases, and 13 bases lay in between. Per the germline V gene, CDR1 is MGHDK and CDR2 is SYGVNS. This CDR3 region has 15 residues. The clonotype was recovered from a woman in her twenties or thirties who had recovered from COVID-19. Sequenced material: peripheral blood. The rearrangement joins TRBV25-1 to TRBJ1-6; D is uncertain. CDR3 nucleotide sequence: TGTGCCAGCAGTGAAAGGTGGGGAGGTGATTCACCCCTCCACTTT. It encodes CASSERWGGDSPLHF.